Below, 6 T cell receptor beta chains from the same sample are listed, as sequenced in a study of CD8 T cells in ankylosing spondylitis. Using its own MiXCR run on the 5' RACE reads, TCRdb lists one record per CDR3 protein. The table records about 240,000 distinct CDR3 sequences, about 10% of them present only once. The sequencing sample was made of blood, either unsorted or a sorted T cell fraction (not recorded which). These TCRs come from a male donor with ankylosing spondylitis or in good health (not recorded which).

This rearrangement joins TRBV3-1 to TRBJ2-7; 7 nucleotides match TRBD1. CDR3 length equals 15 residues. J lost 6 bases, V lost 4 bases, and 12 bases had no gene match. The germline V gene has CDR1 LGHDT and CDR2 YNNKEL (reference sequence). The CDR3 reads CASSPRGTDYGEQYF. CDR3 sequence (DNA): TGTGCCAGCAGCCCGAGGGGGACAGACTATGGCGAGCAGTACTTC.

This clonotype was counted at least ten times. The CDR3 protein is CASLRRGRGNTIYF. The CDR3 DNA is TGTGCAAGTCTTCGGAGGGGGCGAGGAAACACCATATATTTT. The rearrangement uses TRBV12-2 and TRBJ1-3; no DNA check was done on the table's D call, TRBD1. TRBV12-2 is classified as a pseudogene. The CDR3 has 14 residues.

V gene TRBV7-3 combines with J gene TRBJ1-1; D gene unclear. CDR3 length: 15 amino acids. Trimming removed 5 bases from V and 5 bases from J, with 18 bases in between. The germline V gene encodes CDR1 SGHTA and CDR2 FQGTGA. The CDR3 coding sequence is TGTGCCAGCAGCCCATCTCACTCGGGAGGAACTGAAGCTTTCTTT. Translating gives CASSPSHSGGTEAFF.

This clonotype was seen at least ten times. The V gene is TRBV20-1, the J gene TRBJ2-5; TRBD2 aligns across 12 bases. The CDR3 sequence is 13 residues long. Losses at the gene ends were 6 bases for V and 6 bases for J; bases not matched to a gene: 5. The V gene's germline CDR1 is DFQATT and CDR2 SNEGSKA (reference sequence). The CDR3 sequence: CSAWTSGAKTQYF. In nucleotides, the CDR3 is TGCAGTGCGTGGACTAGCGGGGCGAAGACCCAGTACTTC.

This clonotype was detected ten times or more. The rearrangement uses TRBV20-1 and TRBJ2-1; TRBD2 matches at 11 bases. V trimming: 4 bases; J trimming: 5 bases; junction bases outside the gene matches: 4. Germline V lookup: CDR1 DFQATT, CDR2 SNEGSKA (reference sequence). CDR3 length equals 14 residues. DNA of the CDR3: TGCAGTGCTATGACTAGCGGGGTGGACAATGAGCAGTTCTTC. Translation: CSAMTSGVDNEQFF.

In its sample, this clonotype was seen many times. The V and J genes are TRBV20-1 and TRBJ2-7, with D unclear. This CDR3 spans 13 amino acids. The germline V gene encodes CDR1 DFQATT and CDR2 SNEGSKA (reference sequence). The ends were cut back, 4 bases at V and 7 bases at J, with 17 bases in the middle. The CDR3 region has the DNA TGCAGTGCTAAAAGTTATGAGCGTTGGGAGCAGTACTTC. This translates into CSAKSYERWEQYF.